The present TCR beta chain was sequenced within a study of shared clonotypes between healthy human individuals. Findings of the study overall: Sequencing depth was expected to influence donor clonotype sharing.

Genomic DNA per cell subset filled all wells of several immunoSEQ plates. TCRdb keeps only in-frame clones here, not all; method: immunoSEQ multiplex PCR. The table shows about 2.2 million clones, with about 92% occurring only once. The J segment lost 7 bases and the V segment lost 2 bases, leaving 5 bases of the junction unmatched. CDR1 SGHAT and CDR2 FQNNGV come from the germline V gene. The CDR3 consists of 16 residues. Naive CD8 cells were CD45RO-negative, positively selected for CCR7, excluding terminally differentiated effector memory CD45RA+ cells. As regards this clone: No antigen is known for it.

The sequenced material came from naive CD8+ T cells from PBMCs. The receptor was isolated from a man younger than 35 in good health. Some clones in this sample may be carry-over from other donors' samples. V gene TRBV11-2 combines with J gene TRBJ2-2; 12 positions agree with TRBD2. CDR3 sequence: CASSLLLAGGRGELFF. The DNA for the CDR3 is TGTGCCAGCAGCTTATTACTAGCGGGAGGCCGCGGGGAGCTGTTTTTT.